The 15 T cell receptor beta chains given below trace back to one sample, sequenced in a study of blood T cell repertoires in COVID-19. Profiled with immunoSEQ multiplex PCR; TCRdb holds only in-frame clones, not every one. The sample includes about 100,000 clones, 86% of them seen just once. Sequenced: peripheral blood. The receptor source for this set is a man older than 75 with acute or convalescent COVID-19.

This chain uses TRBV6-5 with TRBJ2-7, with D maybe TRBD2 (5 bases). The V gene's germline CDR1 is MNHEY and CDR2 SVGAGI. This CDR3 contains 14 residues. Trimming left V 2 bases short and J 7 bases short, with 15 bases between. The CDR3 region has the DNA TGTGCCAGCAGTTACAAGGGCCCCTCGGGGGAGCAGTACTTC. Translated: CASSYKGPSGEQYF.

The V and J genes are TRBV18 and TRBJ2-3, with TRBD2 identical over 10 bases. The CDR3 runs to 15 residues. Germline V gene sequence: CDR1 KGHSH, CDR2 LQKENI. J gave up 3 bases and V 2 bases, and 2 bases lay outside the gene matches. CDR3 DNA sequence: TGTGCCAGCTCACCAAGGACTAGCGGAACAGATACGCAGTATTTT. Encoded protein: CASSPRTSGTDTQYF.

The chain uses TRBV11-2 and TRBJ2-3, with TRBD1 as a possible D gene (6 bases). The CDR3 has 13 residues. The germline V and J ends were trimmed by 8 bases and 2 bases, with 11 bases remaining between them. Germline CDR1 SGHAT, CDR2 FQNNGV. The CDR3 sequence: CASGQRVTDTQYF. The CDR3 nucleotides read TGTGCCAGCGGACAGCGAGTCACAGATACGCAGTATTTT. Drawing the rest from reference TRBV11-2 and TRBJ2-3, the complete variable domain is EAGVAQSPRYKIIEKRQSVAFWCNPISGHATLYWYQQILGQGPKLLIQFQNNGVVDDSQLPKDRFSAERLKGVDSTLKIQPAKLEDSAVYLCASGQRVTDTQYFGPGTRLTVL.

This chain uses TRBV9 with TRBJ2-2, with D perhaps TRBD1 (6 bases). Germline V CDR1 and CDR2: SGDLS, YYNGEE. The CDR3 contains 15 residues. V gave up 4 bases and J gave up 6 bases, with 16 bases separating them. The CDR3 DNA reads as TGTGCCAGCAGCCCCCCGACAGGTTCCCCCGGGGAGCTGTTTTTT. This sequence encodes CASSPPTGSPGELFF.

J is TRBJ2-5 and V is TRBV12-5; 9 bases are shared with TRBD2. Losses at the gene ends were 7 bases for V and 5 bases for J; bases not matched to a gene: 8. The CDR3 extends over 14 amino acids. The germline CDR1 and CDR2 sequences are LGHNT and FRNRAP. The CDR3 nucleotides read TGTGCTAGTGCCGGCGGCGGGAGGGGTGAGACCCAGTACTTC. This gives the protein CASAGGGRGETQYF.

The CDR3 is CASSIEGTWLAKNIQYF. The DNA of the CDR3 is TGTGCCAGTAGTATAGAAGGGACATGGTTAGCCAAAAACATTCAGTACTTC. J is TRBJ2-4 and V is TRBV19, with TRBD1 as a possible D gene (6 bases). Germline V gene sequence: CDR1 LNHDA, CDR2 SQIVND (reference sequence). This CDR3 comprises 17 residues. The V and J ends lost 0 bases and 0 bases respectively, with 12 bases between them.

DNA of the CDR3: TGTGCCAGCAGCTTTCAGGGGACAGGAGCCTACGAGCAGTACTTC. It codes for CASSFQGTGAYEQYF. J is TRBJ2-7 and V is TRBV7-8; TRBD1 matches at 8 bases. CDR1 and CDR2 from the germline V gene are SGHVS and FQNEAQ. The CDR3 loop spans 15 amino acids. V was pared by 3 bases and J by 2 bases, with 6 bases of the junction left unmatched.

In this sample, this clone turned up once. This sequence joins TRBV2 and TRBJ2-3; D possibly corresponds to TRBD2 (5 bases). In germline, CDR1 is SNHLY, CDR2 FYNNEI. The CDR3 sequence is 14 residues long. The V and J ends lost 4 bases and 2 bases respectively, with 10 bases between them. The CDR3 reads CASSVRGNTDTQYF. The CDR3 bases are TGTGCCAGCAGTGTGCGAGGGAACACAGATACGCAGTATTTT.

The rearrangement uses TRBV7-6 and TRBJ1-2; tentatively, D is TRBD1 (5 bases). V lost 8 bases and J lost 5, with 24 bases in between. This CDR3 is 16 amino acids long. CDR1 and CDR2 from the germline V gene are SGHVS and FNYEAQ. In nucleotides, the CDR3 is TGTGCCAGCTCCCTCCCCTCACTCGAGGCAGGGTATGGCTACACCTTC. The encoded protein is CASSLPSLEAGYGYTF. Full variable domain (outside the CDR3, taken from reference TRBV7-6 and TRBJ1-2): GAGVSQSPRYKVTKRGQDVALRCDPISGHVSLYWYRQALGQGPEFLTYFNYEAQQDKSGLPNDRFSAERPEGSISTLTIQRTEQRDSAMYRCASSLPSLEAGYGYTFGSGTRLTVV.

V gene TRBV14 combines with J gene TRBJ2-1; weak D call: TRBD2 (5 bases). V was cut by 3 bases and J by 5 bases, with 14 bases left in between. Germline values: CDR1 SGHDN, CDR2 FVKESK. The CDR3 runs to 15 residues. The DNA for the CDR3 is TGTGCCAGCAGCCATCTAGCCGCTAGAAACAATGAGCAGTTCTTC. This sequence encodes CASSHLAARNNEQFF.

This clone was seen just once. CDR3 DNA: TGCAGCGTTGAAAGGGGTACGGTAGCTAACTATGGCTACACCTTC. Amino acids: CSVERGTVANYGYTF. This rearrangement joins TRBV29-1 to TRBJ1-2, with D tentatively TRBD1 (5 bases). The CDR3 covers 15 residues. Germline-derived CDR1 and CDR2 are SQVTM and ANQGSEA. The ends were cut back, 2 bases at V and 0 bases at J, with 13 bases in the middle.

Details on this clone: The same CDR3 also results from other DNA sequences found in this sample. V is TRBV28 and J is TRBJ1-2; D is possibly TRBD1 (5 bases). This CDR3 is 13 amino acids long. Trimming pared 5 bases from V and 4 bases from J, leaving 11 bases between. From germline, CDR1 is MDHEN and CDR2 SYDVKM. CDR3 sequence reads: CASSPTGFYGYTF. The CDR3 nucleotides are TGTGCCAGCAGTCCTACAGGATTCTATGGCTACACCTTC.

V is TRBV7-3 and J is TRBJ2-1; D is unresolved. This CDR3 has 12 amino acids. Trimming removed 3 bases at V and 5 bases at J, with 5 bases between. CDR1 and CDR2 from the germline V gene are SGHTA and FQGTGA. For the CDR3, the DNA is TGTGCCAGCAGCTTGGCAGACAATGAGCAGTTCTTC. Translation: CASSLADNEQFF.

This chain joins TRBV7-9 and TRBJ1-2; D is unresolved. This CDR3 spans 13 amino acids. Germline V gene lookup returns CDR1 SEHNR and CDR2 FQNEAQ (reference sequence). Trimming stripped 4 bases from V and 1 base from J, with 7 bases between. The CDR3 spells CASSSDNNYGYTF. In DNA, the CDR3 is TGTGCCAGCAGCTCAGACAATAACTATGGCTACACCTTC.

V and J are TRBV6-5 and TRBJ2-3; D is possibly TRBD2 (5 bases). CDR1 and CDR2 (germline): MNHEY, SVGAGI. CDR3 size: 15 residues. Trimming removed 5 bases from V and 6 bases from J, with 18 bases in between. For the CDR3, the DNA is TGTGCCAGCAGTCCCGGGATTCATTTAGTGGATACGCAGTATTTT. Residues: CASSPGIHLVDTQYF.